The TCR beta chain described here comes from a study of tumor and adjacent non-tumor tissue in lung cancer. Study summary: The patients, some ten men and about 5 women, were roughly 30 to 85 with stage I to III disease. Study-level findings and limits: Tumor tissue had significantly higher TCR diversity than normal lung.

TCRbeta libraries were built with three rounds of nested PCR, modified from ARM-PCR. TCRdb re-analysed the multiplex PCR reads in MiXCR, keeping a single row per CDR3 protein. The sample includes 110,000 or so distinct CDR3 sequences, 60% to 65% of them seen just once. The sample holds many counts of this clonotype. Its antigen is as yet unknown. Trimming removed 3 bases from V and 6 bases from J; junction bases left unmatched: 0. The CDR3 consists of 12 residues. No cell sorting was done before RNA was extracted from the tissue. More than 3 cm separated this lung sample from the edge of the tumor. V usage is TRBV12-3 or TRBV12-4 and J usage is TRBJ1-2, with 8 bases identical to TRBD1. The TCR was taken from a man in his sixties with non-small cell lung cancer. Sequencing was done on a sample of distant non-tumor lung tissue. This chain's CDR3 is CASSFRGHGYTF. In DNA, the CDR3 is TGTGCCAGCAGTTTCAGGGGGCATGGCTACACCTTC.